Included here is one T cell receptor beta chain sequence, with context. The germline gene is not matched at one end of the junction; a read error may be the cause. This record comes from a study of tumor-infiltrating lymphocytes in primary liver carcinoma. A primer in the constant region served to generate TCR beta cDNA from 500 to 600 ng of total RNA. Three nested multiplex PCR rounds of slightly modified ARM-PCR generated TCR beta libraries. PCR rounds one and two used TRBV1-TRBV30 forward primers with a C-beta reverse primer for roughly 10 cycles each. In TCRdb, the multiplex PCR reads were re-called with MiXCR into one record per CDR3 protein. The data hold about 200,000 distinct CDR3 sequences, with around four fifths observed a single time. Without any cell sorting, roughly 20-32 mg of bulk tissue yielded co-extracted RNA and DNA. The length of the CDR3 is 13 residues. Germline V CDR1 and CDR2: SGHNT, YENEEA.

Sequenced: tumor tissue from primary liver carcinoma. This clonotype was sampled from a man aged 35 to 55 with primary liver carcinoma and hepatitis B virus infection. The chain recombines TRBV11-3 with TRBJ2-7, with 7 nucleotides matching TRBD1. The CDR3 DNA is TGTACCAGCAGGGTGGGACAGTCCCACGAGCAGTACTTC. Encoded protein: CTSRVGQSHEQYF.